Many counts were recorded for the clone carrying this TCR beta chain. The target antigen is unknown. The data originate from a study of CD8 T cells in ankylosing spondylitis. Germline V gene data show CDR1 as LNHNV and CDR2 as YYDKDF (reference sequence). Trimming pared 0 bases from V and 5 bases from J, leaving 16 bases between. This CDR3 has 16 residues. It was by quantitative 5'-RACE with molecular barcodes that TCR beta libraries were made. TCRdb re-analysed the 5' RACE reads in MiXCR, keeping a single row per CDR3 protein. The data hold over 600,000 distinct CDR3 sequences, with 15% to 20% observed a single time. Points from the study as a whole: Peripheral blood held disease-linked clones only at relatively low frequency, and these were CD8+. A subset of motif variants has previously been described in the synovial fluid and blood of reactive arthritis. Significantly higher representation of disease-linked clones was reported for matched ankylosing spondylitis synovial fluid. Blood of patients with ankylosing spondylitis appeared to be characterized by a TCR beta motif of several highly homologous variants.

The chain joins TRBV15 to TRBJ2-5, with unresolved D. The material sequenced was blood, either unsorted or a sorted T cell fraction (not recorded which). This sequence originates from a male donor with ankylosing spondylitis. The CDR3 DNA follows: TGTGCCACCAGCAGAGATTTTGGCAGCTCGAGGGAGACCCAGTACTTC. Translating it yields CATSRDFGSSRETQYF.